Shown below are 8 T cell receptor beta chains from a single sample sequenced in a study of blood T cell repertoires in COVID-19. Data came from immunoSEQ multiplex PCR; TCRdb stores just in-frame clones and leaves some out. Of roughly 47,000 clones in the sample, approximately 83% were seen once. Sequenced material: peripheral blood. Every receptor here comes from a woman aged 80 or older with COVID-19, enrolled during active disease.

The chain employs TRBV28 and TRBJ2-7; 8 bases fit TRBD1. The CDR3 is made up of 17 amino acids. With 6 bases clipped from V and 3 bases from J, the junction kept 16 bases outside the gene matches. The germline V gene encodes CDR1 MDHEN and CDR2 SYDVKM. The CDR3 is CASRVTGDDYPLYEQYF. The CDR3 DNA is TGTGCCAGCAGGGTGACAGGGGACGACTACCCCCTCTACGAGCAGTACTTC.

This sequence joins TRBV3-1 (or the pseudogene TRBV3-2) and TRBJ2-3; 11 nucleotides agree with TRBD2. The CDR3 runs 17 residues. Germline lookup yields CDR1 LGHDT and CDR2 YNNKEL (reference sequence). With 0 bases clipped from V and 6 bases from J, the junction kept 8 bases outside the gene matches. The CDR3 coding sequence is TGTGCCAGCAGCCAAGATGGTAGCGGGGGGGCGTCGGATACGCAGTATTTT. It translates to CASSQDGSGGASDTQYF.

CDR3 nucleotide sequence: TGTGCCACCCATAGGGCAATAGCGGGAGGGGGCGGGTTCTTC. This sequence encodes CATHRAIAGGGGFF. The chain couples TRBV28 to TRBJ2-1, with 11 bases lining up with TRBD2. The CDR3 has 14 amino acids. Germline CDR1 MDHEN, CDR2 SYDVKM. J was trimmed by 15 bases and V by 10 bases; bases with no gene match: 17.

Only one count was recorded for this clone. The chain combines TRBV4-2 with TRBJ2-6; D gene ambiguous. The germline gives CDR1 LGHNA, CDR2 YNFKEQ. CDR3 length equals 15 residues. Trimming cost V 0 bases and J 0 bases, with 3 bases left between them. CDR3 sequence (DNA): TGTGCCAGCAGCCAAGATATCTCTGGGGCCAACGTCCTGACTTTC. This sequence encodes CASSQDISGANVLTF.

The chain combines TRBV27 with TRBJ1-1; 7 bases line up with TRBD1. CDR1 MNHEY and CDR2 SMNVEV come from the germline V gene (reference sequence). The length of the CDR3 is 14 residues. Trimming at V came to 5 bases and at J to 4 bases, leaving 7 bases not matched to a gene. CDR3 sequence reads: CASSTNRGVTEAFF. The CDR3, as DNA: TGTGCCAGCAGTACGAACAGGGGCGTCACTGAAGCTTTCTTT.

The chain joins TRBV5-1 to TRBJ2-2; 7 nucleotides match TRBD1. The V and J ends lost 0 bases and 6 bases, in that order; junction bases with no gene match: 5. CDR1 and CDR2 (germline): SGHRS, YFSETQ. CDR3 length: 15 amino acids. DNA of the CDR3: TGCGCCAGCAGCTTGGCTACAGGGGCGGCCGGGGAGCTGTTTTTT. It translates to CASSLATGAAGELFF.

CDR3 protein: CASIGRGSYNEQFF. In DNA, the CDR3 is TGTGCCAGCATCGGTAGGGGCTCCTACAATGAGCAGTTCTTC. The J gene is TRBJ2-1, the V gene TRBV28; tentative D call: TRBD1 (5 bases). The CDR3 totals 14 residues. CDR1 and CDR2 from the germline V gene are MDHEN and SYDVKM. V lost 7 bases to trimming and J lost 0 bases, with 10 bases between them.

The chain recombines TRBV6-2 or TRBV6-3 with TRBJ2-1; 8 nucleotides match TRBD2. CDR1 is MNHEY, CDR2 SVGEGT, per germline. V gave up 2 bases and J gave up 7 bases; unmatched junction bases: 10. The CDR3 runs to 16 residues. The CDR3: CASSYGPGGGENEQFF. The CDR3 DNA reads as TGTGCCAGCAGTTACGGGCCGGGAGGGGGAGAGAATGAGCAGTTCTTC.